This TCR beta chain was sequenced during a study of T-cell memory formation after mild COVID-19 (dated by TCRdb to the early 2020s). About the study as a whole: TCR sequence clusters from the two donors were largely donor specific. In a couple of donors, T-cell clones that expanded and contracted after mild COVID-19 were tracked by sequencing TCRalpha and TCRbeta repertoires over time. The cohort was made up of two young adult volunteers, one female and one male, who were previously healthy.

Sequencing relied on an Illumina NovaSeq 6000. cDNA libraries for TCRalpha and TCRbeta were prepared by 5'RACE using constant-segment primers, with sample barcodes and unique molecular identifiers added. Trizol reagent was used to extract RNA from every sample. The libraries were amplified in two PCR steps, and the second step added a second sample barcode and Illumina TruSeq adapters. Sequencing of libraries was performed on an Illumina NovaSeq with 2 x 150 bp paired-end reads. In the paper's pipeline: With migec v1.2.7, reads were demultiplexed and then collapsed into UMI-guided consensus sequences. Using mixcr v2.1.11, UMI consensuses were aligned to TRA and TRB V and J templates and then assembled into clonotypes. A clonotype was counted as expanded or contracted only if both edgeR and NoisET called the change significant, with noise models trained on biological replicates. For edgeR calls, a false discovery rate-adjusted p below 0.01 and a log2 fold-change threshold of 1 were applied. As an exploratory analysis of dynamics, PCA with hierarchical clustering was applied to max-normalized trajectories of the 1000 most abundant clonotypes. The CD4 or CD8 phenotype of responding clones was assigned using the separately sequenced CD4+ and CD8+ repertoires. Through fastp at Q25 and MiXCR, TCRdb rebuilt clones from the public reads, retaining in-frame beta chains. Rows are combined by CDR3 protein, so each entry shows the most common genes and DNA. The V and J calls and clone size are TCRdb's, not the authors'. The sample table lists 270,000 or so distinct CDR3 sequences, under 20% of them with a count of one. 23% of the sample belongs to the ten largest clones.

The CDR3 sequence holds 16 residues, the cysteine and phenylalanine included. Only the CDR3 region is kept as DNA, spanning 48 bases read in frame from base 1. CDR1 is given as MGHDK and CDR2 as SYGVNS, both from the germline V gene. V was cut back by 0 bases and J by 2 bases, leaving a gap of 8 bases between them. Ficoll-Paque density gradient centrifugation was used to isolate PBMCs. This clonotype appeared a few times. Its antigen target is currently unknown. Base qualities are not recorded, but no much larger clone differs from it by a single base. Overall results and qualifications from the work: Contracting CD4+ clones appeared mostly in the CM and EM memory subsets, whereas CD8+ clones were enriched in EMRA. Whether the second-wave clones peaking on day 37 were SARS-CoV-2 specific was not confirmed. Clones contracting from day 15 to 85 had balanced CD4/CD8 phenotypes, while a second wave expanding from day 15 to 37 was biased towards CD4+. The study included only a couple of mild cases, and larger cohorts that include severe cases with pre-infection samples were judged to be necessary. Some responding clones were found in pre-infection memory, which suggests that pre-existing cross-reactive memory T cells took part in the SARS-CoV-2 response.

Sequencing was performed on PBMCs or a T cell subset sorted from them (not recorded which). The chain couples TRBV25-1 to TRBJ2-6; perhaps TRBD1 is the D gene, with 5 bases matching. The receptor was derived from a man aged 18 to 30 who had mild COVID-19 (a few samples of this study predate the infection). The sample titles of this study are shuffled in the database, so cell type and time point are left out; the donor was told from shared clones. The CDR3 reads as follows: CASSEYLGAGANVLTF. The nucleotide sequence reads TGTGCCAGCAGTGAATATTTAGGGGCTGGGGCCAACGTCCTGACTTTC.